These 11 T cell receptor beta chains were sequenced from one sample in a study of T cells in Graves' hyperthyroidism and ophthalmopathy. RNA transcripts yielded amplified TCR beta CDR3 regions. In the first-round RT-PCR of the TCR CDR3, the HTBI primer set was used. TCRdb fed the multiplex PCR reads into MiXCR, producing one record per CDR3 protein. The table includes 450,000 to 500,000 distinct CDR3 sequences, under 25% detected once. The source material was blood. The source is a woman aged 70-85 years with Graves' ophthalmopathy.

J is TRBJ2-7 and V is TRBV6-1; D is tentatively TRBD1 or TRBD2 (6 bases each). This CDR3 spans 12 amino acids. The V gene's germline CDR1 is MNHNS and CDR2 SASEGT. V lost 8 bases and J lost 4, with 12 bases in between. The CDR3 region is CASWRGEYEQYF. In nucleotides, the CDR3 is TGTGCCAGCTGGAGGGGGGAATACGAGCAGTACTTC.

This sequence joins TRBV7-2 and TRBJ2-5, with 7 bases identical to TRBD1. V trimming: 8 bases; J trimming: 4 bases; junction bases outside the gene matches: 13. Germline V gives CDR1 SGHTA, CDR2 FQGNSA. The CDR3 totals 15 residues. CDR3 DNA: TGTGCCAGCTCGCTAACGGGGACAGTGACAGAGACCCAGTACTTC. It specifies CASSLTGTVTETQYF.

This clonotype was found a few times. The CDR3 DNA reads as TGCAGTGCCCGGACTAGCGGGAGTCTTCGTTCCTACGAGCAGTACTTC. Its translation: CSARTSGSLRSYEQYF. This sequence joins TRBV20-1 and TRBJ2-7; 13 bases line up with TRBD2. Per the germline V gene, CDR1 is DFQATT and CDR2 is SNEGSKA (reference sequence). The V segment lost 6 bases and the J segment 1 base; nucleotides outside the gene matches: 9. The CDR3 covers 16 residues.

The chain uses TRBV6-9 and TRBJ1-6; 9 bases are a match to TRBD1. The trim removed 3 bases at V and 8 bases at J, leaving 5 bases unmatched. The CDR3 loop spans 15 amino acids. Germline V lookup: CDR1 MNHGY, CDR2 SVAAGI. The CDR3 sequence is CASSYTGTGHSPLHF. The DNA for the CDR3 is TGTGCCAGCAGTTACACCGGGACAGGGCATTCACCCCTCCACTTT.

In the case of this clonotype: A much more abundant neighbour one base away suggests this may be a read error. The chain combines TRBV24-1 with TRBJ2-7; the D is unclear. Germline lookup yields CDR1 KGHDR and CDR2 SFDVKD. The CDR3 is made up of 12 amino acids. Trimming took off 10 bases at V and 2 bases at J, with 11 bases between the two ends. The CDR3 loop is CATRFRPYEQYF. The CDR3 nucleotides are TGTGCCACTCGTTTCCGGCCCTACGAGCAGTACTTC.

This clonotype showed up just a few times. Written as DNA, the CDR3 is TGTGCCAGCAGCTACGGGACAGTAAATTCACCCCTCCACTTT. Translated: CASSYGTVNSPLHF. The chain is built from TRBV7-9 and TRBJ1-6; 7 bases line up with TRBD1. V was pared by 4 bases and J by 7 bases, with 4 bases of the junction left unmatched. Germline CDR1 and CDR2: SEHNR and FQNEAQ (reference sequence). The CDR3 is made up of 14 amino acids.

This chain uses TRBV27 with TRBJ1-1; 10 nucleotides match TRBD1. The CDR3 has 17 amino acids. Germline loops: CDR1 MNHEY, CDR2 SMNVEV (reference sequence). With 5 bases clipped from V and 4 bases from J, the junction kept 13 bases outside the gene matches. CDR3 protein: CASSVGQGLKVSTEAFF. As DNA, the CDR3 is TGTGCCAGCAGTGTGGGACAGGGGTTGAAGGTATCCACTGAAGCTTTCTTT.

There are a few counts of this clonotype. Given a much more abundant clone one base away, this may be a read error. This chain connects TRBV6-1 to TRBJ2-7; 10 nucleotides align to TRBD2. The germline V gene has CDR1 MNHNS and CDR2 SASEGT. Unmatched junction bases numbered 5, after V lost 5 bases and J lost 4 bases. This CDR3 has 14 residues. The CDR3 here is CASSPSGSRYEQYF. CDR3 DNA sequence: TGTGCCAGCAGTCCTAGCGGGAGCCGGTACGAGCAGTACTTC.

This clonotype was found many times. V gene TRBV12-3 or TRBV12-4 combines with J gene TRBJ1-2, with 8 bases identical to TRBD1. With V trimmed by 5 bases and J by 2 bases, 10 bases remained unmatched. CDR3 length: 16 amino acids. The CDR3 coding sequence is TGTGCCAGCAGTACGCAGGGGGCACTCGGAAACTATGGCTACACCTTC. Amino acid sequence: CASSTQGALGNYGYTF.

This chain links TRBV19 with TRBJ2-3, with no clear D. Trimming cost V 3 bases and J 6 bases, with 16 bases left between them. CDR1 is LNHDA and CDR2 is SQIVND in the germline V gene (reference sequence). The CDR3 covers 15 residues. The CDR3 nucleotides are TGTGCCAGTAGTATCCTCGGCTTCTCCGAGGATACGCAGTATTTT. It is translated as CASSILGFSEDTQYF.

Worth noting for this clonotype: Possible read error: a much larger clone is one base away. This rearrangement joins TRBV28 to TRBJ2-7; 10 nucleotides match TRBD1. The CDR3 extends over 16 amino acids. Germline loops: CDR1 MDHEN, CDR2 SYDVKM. In nucleotides, the CDR3 is TGTGCCAGCAGTCTCCCCCCGGGACAGGGGTCCTACGAGCGGTACTTC. As protein: CASSLPPGQGSYERYF.